A selection of T cell receptor beta chains follows, all from one sample in a study of CD8 T cells in Susac syndrome. In TCRdb, the immunoSEQ multiplex PCR reads were re-called with MiXCR into one record per CDR3 protein. Of roughly 150,000 distinct CDR3 sequences listed, approximately 94% are singletons. The sample taken for sequencing was CD8+ T cells from PBMCs. The receptor source for this set is a human donor with multiple sclerosis. The CDR3 runs from the conserved cysteine through the conserved F or W. Each record gives: D gene, J gene, CDR3 length, clone size, V gene, CDR3 DNA, CDR3 protein. The D gene is left open where the match is weak. Clone size, where shown, is once, few, many, or a class for clones that have expanded.

d_call: .
j_call: TRBJ2-7
cdr3_length: 13
clone_size: .
v_call: TRBV4-1
cdr3_nt: TGCGCCAGCAGCCAAGATAGAAGTGTCGAGCAGTACTTC
cdr3_aa: CASSQDRSVEQYF

d_call: .
j_call: TRBJ2-7
cdr3_length: 14
clone_size: once
v_call: TRBV15
cdr3_nt: TGTGCCACCAGCAGAGCAGGGACGATGGACGAGCAGTACTTC
cdr3_aa: CATSRAGTMDEQYF

d_call: .
j_call: TRBJ2-7
cdr3_length: 13
clone_size: .
v_call: TRBV20-1
cdr3_nt: TGCAGTGCTAGAGACAGGGGTAGGGTCGAGCAGTACTTC
cdr3_aa: CSARDRGRVEQYF

d_call: TRBD1
j_call: TRBJ1-1
cdr3_length: 14
clone_size: .
v_call: TRBV9
cdr3_nt: TGTGCCAGCAGCGTGCAGGGGGCGAACACTGAAGCTTTCTTT
cdr3_aa: CASSVQGANTEAFF

d_call: .
j_call: TRBJ2-7
cdr3_length: 12
clone_size: .
v_call: TRBV27
cdr3_nt: TGTGCCAGCAGTCCCCCGGGGGTCGGGCAGTACTTC
cdr3_aa: CASSPPGVGQYF

d_call: TRBD1
j_call: TRBJ1-2
cdr3_length: 12
clone_size: .
v_call: TRBV10-3
cdr3_nt: TGTGCCACCAGACAGGGAAACTATGGCTACACCTTC
cdr3_aa: CATRQGNYGYTF

d_call: .
j_call: TRBJ2-2
cdr3_length: 19
clone_size: .
v_call: TRBV4-3
cdr3_nt: TGCGCCAGCAGCCAAGAAGGAGATAGTGCACAGTTGAACACCGGGGAGCTGTTTTTT
cdr3_aa: CASSQEGDSAQLNTGELFF

d_call: TRBD1
j_call: TRBJ2-5
cdr3_length: 15
clone_size: .
v_call: TRBV14
cdr3_nt: TGTGCCAGCAGCCAAGATCCAGGGACAGGGGAGACCCAGTACTTC
cdr3_aa: CASSQDPGTGETQYF

d_call: .
j_call: TRBJ2-7
cdr3_length: 13
clone_size: .
v_call: TRBV7-9
cdr3_nt: TGTGCCAGCAGCATGCCCGGACAGAGCGAGCAGTACTTC
cdr3_aa: CASSMPGQSEQYF

d_call: .
j_call: TRBJ2-3
cdr3_length: 14
clone_size: .
v_call: TRBV27
cdr3_nt: TGTGCCAGCAAGGTTCTAGACAGCACAGATACGCAGTATTTT
cdr3_aa: CASKVLDSTDTQYF

d_call: .
j_call: TRBJ2-1
cdr3_length: 14
clone_size: .
v_call: TRBV15
cdr3_nt: TGTGCCACCAGCAGAGACAGGTCGGGGGATGAGCAGTTCTTC
cdr3_aa: CATSRDRSGDEQFF

d_call: .
j_call: TRBJ2-3
cdr3_length: 14
clone_size: once
v_call: TRBV7-2
cdr3_nt: TGTGCCAGCAGCTCCGCACCAGCCACAGATACGCAGTATTTT
cdr3_aa: CASSSAPATDTQYF

d_call: .
j_call: TRBJ2-1
cdr3_length: 16
clone_size: .
v_call: TRBV5-6
cdr3_nt: TGTGCCAGCAGCTTGGGGACGGGGAGAGGCTACAATGAGCAGTTCTTC
cdr3_aa: CASSLGTGRGYNEQFF

d_call: TRBD1
j_call: TRBJ2-7
cdr3_length: 14
clone_size: .
v_call: TRBV12-3/TRBV12-4
cdr3_nt: TGTGCCAGCAGGGCCGGGACAGGGCACAACGAGCAGTACTTC
cdr3_aa: CASRAGTGHNEQYF

d_call: .
j_call: TRBJ2-3
cdr3_length: 16
clone_size: .
v_call: TRBV19
cdr3_nt: TGTGCCAGTAGTCTCAGGGCAGGTGGAAGCACAGATACGCAGTATTTT
cdr3_aa: CASSLRAGGSTDTQYF

d_call: TRBD2
j_call: TRBJ2-7
cdr3_length: 17
clone_size: .
v_call: TRBV13
cdr3_nt: TGTGCCAGCAGCTTAGGTGGGATAGCGGGGTCCTCCTACGAGCAGTACTTC
cdr3_aa: CASSLGGIAGSSYEQYF

d_call: TRBD2
j_call: TRBJ2-5
cdr3_length: 16
clone_size: once
v_call: TRBV29-1
cdr3_nt: TGCAGCGTTGAAGAGGGACTAGGGGCTTTCCAAGAGACCCAGTACTTC
cdr3_aa: CSVEEGLGAFQETQYF

d_call: TRBD2
j_call: TRBJ2-7
cdr3_length: 13
clone_size: .
v_call: TRBV7-6
cdr3_nt: TGTGCCAGCAGCCCCCGGGAGGGGTTCGAGCAGTACTTC
cdr3_aa: CASSPREGFEQYF

d_call: TRBD2
j_call: TRBJ2-1
cdr3_length: 17
clone_size: .
v_call: TRBV2
cdr3_nt: TGTGCCAGCAAGATTTCTAGCGGCCATCATTCTTACAATGAGCAGTTCTTC
cdr3_aa: CASKISSGHHSYNEQFF

d_call: .
j_call: TRBJ2-2
cdr3_length: 15
clone_size: .
v_call: TRBV7-2
cdr3_nt: TGTGCCAGCAGCTTAGTCGCACGAAACACCGGGGAGCTGTTTTTT
cdr3_aa: CASSLVARNTGELFF

d_call: .
j_call: TRBJ2-7
cdr3_length: 12
clone_size: .
v_call: TRBV19
cdr3_nt: TGTGCCAGTAGATCGGGGGCCTACGAGCAGTACTTC
cdr3_aa: CASRSGAYEQYF

d_call: .
j_call: TRBJ2-1
cdr3_length: 11
clone_size: .
v_call: TRBV6-2/TRBV6-3
cdr3_nt: TGTGCCAGAGGGACTTACAATGAGCAGTTCTTC
cdr3_aa: CARGTYNEQFF

d_call: .
j_call: TRBJ2-1
cdr3_length: 13
clone_size: .
v_call: TRBV6-2/TRBV6-3
cdr3_nt: TGTGCCAGCAGTTACGTCGGCTACAATGAGCAGTTCTTC
cdr3_aa: CASSYVGYNEQFF

d_call: TRBD1
j_call: TRBJ2-7
cdr3_length: 12
clone_size: .
v_call: TRBV28
cdr3_nt: TGTGCCAGCGGGACAGGGGTTTACGAGCAGTACTTC
cdr3_aa: CASGTGVYEQYF

d_call: .
j_call: TRBJ2-7
cdr3_length: 12
clone_size: .
v_call: TRBV29-1
cdr3_nt: TGCAGCGTTGCAGGTCGGGCCTACGAGCAGTACTTC
cdr3_aa: CSVAGRAYEQYF

d_call: TRBD2
j_call: TRBJ2-1
cdr3_length: 14
clone_size: .
v_call: TRBV29-1
cdr3_nt: TGCAGCGTTGAAGAGCGGGGGATCGACAATGAGCAGTTCTTC
cdr3_aa: CSVEERGIDNEQFF

d_call: .
j_call: TRBJ1-6
cdr3_length: 15
clone_size: .
v_call: TRBV12-3/TRBV12-4
cdr3_nt: TGTGCCAGTACCTCCCGTGGCAGGGGTGGTTCACCCCTCCACTTT
cdr3_aa: CASTSRGRGGSPLHF

d_call: .
j_call: TRBJ2-2
cdr3_length: 15
clone_size: .
v_call: TRBV13
cdr3_nt: TGTGCCAGCTTTACCGGGACAACGAACACCGGGGAGCTGTTTTTT
cdr3_aa: CASFTGTTNTGELFF